The clone carrying this T cell receptor beta chain was counted a few times. Antigen: not known. TCRdb used MiXCR to reprocess the reads, holding one entry per CDR3 protein. The sample shows roughly 920,000 distinct CDR3 sequences, around 29% of them seen only once. The CDR3 is 13 amino acids. Germline-derived CDR1 and CDR2 are SGHTA and FQGNSA. V lost 5 bases and J lost 8, with 12 bases in between. The data are from a study of T cell repertoires in cytomegalovirus infection. Study-wide points: The study found HLA-C-restricted CMV-specific TCR beta clonotypes dominating the ex vivo response.

Material: cultured CD8+ T cells from PBMCs, obtained from culture after CMV antigen stimulation. V usage is TRBV7-2 and J usage is TRBJ2-2; D gene unclear. This TCR derives from a human donor in good health (CMV status not recorded). Some clones in this sample may be carry-over from other donors' samples. This CDR3 reads CASSPVTGGELFF. The CDR3, as DNA: TGTGCCAGCAGCCCCGTGACTGGTGGGGAGCTGTTTTTT.